The 19 T cell receptor beta chains reported below all come from one sample, sequenced in a study of cytomegalovirus exposure and HLA in healthy donors. The PCR was carried out with 60 Vbeta primers and 13 Jbeta primers. Libraries were prepared by immunoSEQ multiplex PCR; TCRdb keeps only in-frame clonotypes and omits some of them. The sample lists about 67,000 clones; about 71% were seen once. Input material: PBMCs. These receptors all stem from a man between 60 and 75 years old in good health and CMV-seropositive.

The chain couples TRBV7-8 to TRBJ2-3, with 7 bases matching TRBD2. Germline V gives CDR1 SGHVS, CDR2 FQNEAQ. The length of the CDR3 is 17 residues. V dropped 4 bases and J dropped 1; count of bases not matched to a gene: 11. This CDR3 is CASSSRGGQRRTDTQYF. As DNA, the CDR3 is TGTGCCAGCAGCTCCCGGGGAGGGCAGAGACGCACAGATACGCAGTATTTT. Supplemented by reference TRBV7-8 and TRBJ2-3, the full variable domain reads GAGVSQSPRYKVAKRGQDVALRCDPISGHVSLFWYQQALGQGPEFLTYFQNEAQLDKSGLPSDRFFAERPEGSVSTLKIQRTQQEDSAVYLCASSSRGGQRRTDTQYFGPGTRLTVL.

The rearrangement links TRBV28 to TRBJ1-1; 7 bases line up with TRBD1. V lost 6 bases and J lost 1; bases outside the gene matches: 5. This CDR3 comprises 14 residues. Per germline, CDR1 MDHEN and CDR2 SYDVKM. In nucleotides, the CDR3 is TGTGCCAGCAGGAAATCAGGGGGGAACACTGAAGCTTTCTTT. It specifies CASRKSGGNTEAFF.

V gene TRBV6-5 combines with J gene TRBJ1-1, with TRBD1 matching 7 bases. The germline V gene has CDR1 MNHEY and CDR2 SVGAGI. The CDR3 runs to 14 residues. The J segment lost 3 bases and the V segment lost 6 bases, leaving 7 bases of the junction unmatched. The CDR3 is CASSLTGAHTEAFF. CDR3 DNA: TGTGCCAGCAGCCTTACAGGGGCCCACACTGAAGCTTTCTTT.

The J gene is TRBJ2-3, the V gene TRBV5-1; TRBD2 is a possible D gene (6 bases). There are 14 residues in the CDR3. V lost 2 bases and J 4 bases, leaving 11 bases between the germline ends. Germline-derived CDR1 and CDR2 are SGHRS and YFSETQ. CDR3 nucleotides: TGCGCCAGCAGCTTTAGCGGTAGCCCAGATACGCAGTATTTT. As protein: CASSFSGSPDTQYF.

The rearrangement uses TRBV7-2 and TRBJ2-2; TRBD1 aligns across 7 bases. Per the germline V gene, CDR1 is SGHTA and CDR2 is FQGNSA. The J segment lost 4 bases and the V segment lost 5 bases, leaving 13 bases of the junction unmatched. This CDR3 is built from 17 residues. CDR3 nucleotide sequence: TGTGCCAGCAGCGGACAACATCGATACAGGGGCACCGGGGAGCTGTTTTTT. Its protein is CASSGQHRYRGTGELFF.

V gene TRBV4-1 combines with J gene TRBJ2-1; TRBD2 matches 14 bases. The V segment lost 2 bases and the J segment 12 bases; nucleotides outside the gene matches: 9. Per the germline V gene, CDR1 is MGHRA and CDR2 is YSYEKL. CDR3 length: 16 residues. CDR3 nucleotides: TGCGCCAGCAGCCAAAGAATGACTAGCGGGGGGGCTATGCAGTTCTTC. It yields the protein CASSQRMTSGGAMQFF.

J is TRBJ2-1 and V is TRBV7-4; D is possibly TRBD1 (6 bases). The germline V gene encodes CDR1 SGHVT and CDR2 SQSDAQ. The germline V and J ends were trimmed by 5 bases and 3 bases, with 20 bases remaining between them. The CDR3 covers 17 residues. The CDR3 DNA follows: TGTGCCAGCAGCCAGGGGTCGCCAGGGTCTATCTACAATGAGCAGTTCTTC. It translates to CASSQGSPGSIYNEQFF. Drawing the rest from reference TRBV7-4 and TRBJ2-1, the complete variable domain is GAGVSQSPRYKVAKRGRDVALRCDSISGHVTLYWYRQTLGQGSEVLTYSQSDAQRDKSGRPSGRFSAERPERSVSTLKIQRTEQGDSAVYLCASSQGSPGSIYNEQFFGPGTRLTVL.

Only one count was recorded for this clone. CDR3 residues: CASLDRGNNQPQHF. CDR3 DNA: TGCGCCAGCCTCGACAGGGGGAACAATCAGCCCCAGCATTTT. This chain uses TRBV5-1 with TRBJ1-5, with 9 bases identical to TRBD1. The CDR3 consists of 14 residues. The J segment lost 3 bases and the V segment lost 7 bases, leaving 5 bases of the junction unmatched. Germline V CDR1 and CDR2: SGHRS, YFSETQ. Full variable domain (missing parts from reference TRBV5-1 and TRBJ1-5): KAGVTQTPRYLIKTRGQQVTLSCSPISGHRSVSWYQQTPGQGLQFLFEYFSETQRNKGNFPGRFSGRQFSNSRSEMNVSTLELGDSALYLCASLDRGNNQPQHFGDGTRLSIL.

The chain has TRBV7-8 and TRBJ2-3; unclear D gene. Trimming removed 0 bases from V and 2 bases from J, with 12 bases in between. The CDR3 covers 16 residues. Germline values: CDR1 SGHVS, CDR2 FQNEAQ. CDR3: CASSLAQRHNTDTQYF. CDR3 DNA: TGTGCCAGCAGCTTAGCGCAAAGACACAACACAGATACGCAGTATTTT. Together with reference TRBV7-8 and TRBJ2-3, the CDR3 gives the full variable domain: GAGVSQSPRYKVAKRGQDVALRCDPISGHVSLFWYQQALGQGPEFLTYFQNEAQLDKSGLPSDRFFAERPEGSVSTLKIQRTQQEDSAVYLCASSLAQRHNTDTQYFGPGTRLTVL.

The genes are TRBV5-5 and TRBJ1-2; 7 bases match TRBD1. CDR3 length: 14 residues. The ends lost 5 bases at V and 8 bases at J; junction bases unmatched: 12. Germline CDR1 SGHKS, CDR2 YYEKEE (reference sequence). The CDR3 nucleotides are TGTGCCAGCAGGAACTCGACAGGGTCCCACGGCTACACCTTC. Encoded protein: CASRNSTGSHGYTF.

This chain uses TRBV29-1 with TRBJ1-1; 8 bases align to TRBD1. Germline assignment: CDR1 SQVTM and CDR2 ANQGSEA. The CDR3 sequence is 14 residues long. The ends lost 7 bases at V and 0 bases at J; junction bases unmatched: 7. As DNA, the CDR3 is TGCAGCGCCGGCGACAGGGGAATGAACACTGAAGCTTTCTTT. Translating it yields CSAGDRGMNTEAFF. The full variable domain, rest sourced from reference TRBV29-1 and TRBJ1-1, is SAVISQKPSRDICQRGTSLTIQCQVDSQVTMMFWYRQQPGQSLTLIATANQGSEATYESGFVIDKFPISRPNLTFSTLTVSNMSPEDSSIYLCSAGDRGMNTEAFFGQGTRLTVV.

This chain joins TRBV18 and TRBJ2-1; 9 bases are a match to TRBD1. This CDR3 has 14 residues. Germline V gives CDR1 KGHSH, CDR2 LQKENI. V was pared by 7 bases and J by 9 bases, with 10 bases of the junction left unmatched. CDR3 loop: CASLAGTGSAEQFF. The CDR3 DNA follows: TGTGCCAGCTTAGCCGGGACAGGGTCGGCTGAGCAGTTCTTC.

The gene calls are TRBV11-1 and TRBJ2-7; no clear D gene. Germline CDR1 is SGHAT and CDR2 is FQDESV (reference sequence). CDR3 length: 12 amino acids. Trimming shortened V by 2 bases and J by 3 bases, and 5 bases separated the two germline ends. This chain's CDR3 is CASSLPVYEQYF. CDR3 nucleotide sequence: TGTGCCAGCAGCTTACCAGTCTACGAGCAGTACTTC.

This chain's CDR3 is CASRKDRFYGYTF. The CDR3 region has the DNA TGTGCCAGCAGGAAGGACAGGTTCTATGGCTACACCTTC. The genes are TRBV5-6 and TRBJ1-2, with 7 bases that match TRBD1. CDR3 length: 13 amino acids. Germline trimming cut 5 bases from V and 4 bases from J; bases unmatched to any gene: 5. The V gene's germline CDR1 is SGHDT and CDR2 YYEEEE.

This clone showed up just a few times. The chain uses TRBV5-1 and TRBJ2-3; D perhaps matches TRBD1 (5 bases). CDR1 SGHRS and CDR2 YFSETQ come from the germline V gene. Between the trimmed V and J ends, which lost 4 bases and 1 base, there was a span of 16 bases. The CDR3 has 16 residues. The CDR3 loop is CASSKQGFQGTDTQYF. The CDR3 bases are TGCGCCAGCAGCAAGCAGGGATTTCAAGGCACAGATACGCAGTATTTT.

The chain links TRBV19 to TRBJ1-5; D gene unclear. The CDR3 length is 11 residues. Germline V gene lookup returns CDR1 LNHDA and CDR2 SQIVND (reference sequence). Trimming left V 1 base short and J 12 bases short, with 7 bases between. CDR3 loop: CASSIGVLQHF. The CDR3 region has the DNA TGTGCCAGTAGTATAGGAGTTCTCCAGCATTTT. Together with reference TRBV19 and TRBJ1-5, the CDR3 gives the full variable domain: DGGITQSPKYLFRKEGQNVTLSCEQNLNHDAMYWYRQDPGQGLRLIYYSQIVNDFQKGDIAEGYSVSREKKESFPLTVTSAQKNPTAFYLCASSIGVLQHFGDGTRLSIL.

The chain recombines TRBV20-1 with TRBJ2-1; no reliable D call. The CDR3 is 11 residues long. Germline loops: CDR1 DFQATT, CDR2 SNEGSKA (reference sequence). V was trimmed by 1 base and J by 7 bases, leaving 5 bases between them. CDR3 loop: CSARVVNEQFF. The CDR3 nucleotides are TGCAGTGCTAGAGTAGTGAATGAGCAGTTCTTC.

The chain links TRBV10-3 to TRBJ1-5; TRBD1 matches 7 bases. The V segment lost 6 bases and the J segment 3 bases; nucleotides outside the gene matches: 5. Germline lookup yields CDR1 ENHRY and CDR2 SYGVKD. This CDR3 comprises 14 residues. The CDR3 reads CAIRGDSYNQPQHF. The CDR3 DNA sequence: TGTGCCATCAGGGGGGACAGTTACAATCAGCCCCAGCATTTT.

This clone was seen a handful of times. The gene calls are TRBV6-5 and TRBJ2-1; tentatively, D is TRBD2 (6 bases). Germline V gene data show CDR1 as MNHEY and CDR2 as SVGAGI. V lost 4 bases, J lost 0 bases, and 10 bases lay in between. The CDR3 is 15 amino acids. The CDR3 DNA follows: TGTGCCAGCAGTTTAGATAGCGGCTCCTACAATGAGCAGTTCTTC. Its translation: CASSLDSGSYNEQFF.